Below, 6 T cell receptor beta chains from the same sample are listed, as sequenced in a study of blood T cell repertoires in COVID-19. Here immunoSEQ multiplex PCR was the method, and the copy in TCRdb shows in-frame clones only, minus some. The sample holds 300,000 to 450,000 clones, approximately 89% seen once. Sequencing was done on a sample of PBMCs or T cells enriched from blood (not recorded which). The receptors originated from a man aged 35-49 years in a cohort exposed to, infected with or recovered from COVID-19 (not recorded which).

This sequence joins TRBV18 and TRBJ2-1, with 7 bases identical to TRBD1. This CDR3 comprises 17 residues. CDR1 and CDR2 (germline): KGHSH, LQKENI. V was pared by 4 bases and J by 6 bases, with 15 bases of the junction left unmatched. The CDR3 is CASSLQGNSVGGNEQFF. The CDR3 DNA reads TGTGCCAGCTCACTACAGGGGAATTCGGTAGGGGGCAATGAGCAGTTCTTC.

V is TRBV28 and J is TRBJ2-7; TRBD2 matches at 10 bases. The germline V gene has CDR1 MDHEN and CDR2 SYDVKM. After removal of 5 bases from V and 2 bases from J, the junction contained 6 bases not matched to a gene. The CDR3 is 15 amino acids. CDR3: CASSLSGRAPYEQYF. CDR3 coding DNA: TGTGCCAGCAGTCTGAGCGGGAGGGCTCCCTACGAGCAGTACTTC.

The CDR3 nucleotides are TGTGCCAGCTCACCTCGGGGACTAGCGGGACTCTTGGAGACCCAGTACTTC. Encoded protein: CASSPRGLAGLLETQYF. The chain combines TRBV18 with TRBJ2-5; 13 bases match TRBD2. The length of the CDR3 is 17 residues. Losses at the gene ends were 3 bases for V and 5 bases for J; bases not matched to a gene: 9. Germline CDR1 reads KGHSH; CDR2 reads LQKENI.

CDR3 sequence reads: CASSPGQGLNEKLFF. The CDR3 DNA is TGTGCCAGCAGCCCGGGACAGGGACTTAATGAAAAACTGTTTTTT. The V gene is TRBV9, the J gene TRBJ1-4; 9 nucleotides align to TRBD1. The CDR3 is 15 residues long. The germline gives CDR1 SGDLS, CDR2 YYNGEE. Unmatched junction bases numbered 5, after V lost 4 bases and J lost 4 bases.

The chain couples TRBV2 to TRBJ2-2, with 10 bases lining up with TRBD2. This CDR3 contains 17 residues. Germline lookup yields CDR1 SNHLY and CDR2 FYNNEI. Trimming at V came to 2 bases and at J to 2 bases, leaving 5 bases not matched to a gene. CDR3 in amino acids: CASSERASGSNTGELFF. DNA for the CDR3: TGTGCCAGCAGTGAAAGGGCTAGCGGGAGTAACACCGGGGAGCTGTTTTTT.

Note on this clone: Germline is not matched at one junction end, which may reflect a read error. The rearrangement joins TRBV13 to TRBJ2-5; D ambiguous. CDR3 length: 13 amino acids. Germline V gene lookup returns CDR1 PRHDT and CDR2 FYEKMQ (reference sequence). The CDR3 here is CVSSQDIRETQYF. CDR3 sequence (DNA): TGTGTCAGCAGCCAAGATATTCGGGAGACCCAGTACTTC.